This T cell receptor (beta chain) emerged from a study of patients and donors after allogeneic stem cell transplantation. TCRdb reprocessed the RT-PCR reads with MiXCR, giving one entry per CDR3 protein. The sample has roughly 200,000 distinct CDR3 sequences; 35% to 45% are singletons. Germline CDR1 reads LGHDT; CDR2 reads YNNKEL (reference sequence). V was trimmed by 3 bases and J by 10 bases, leaving 15 bases between them. This CDR3 is 13 amino acids long. The receptor comes from a human donor who was either an allogeneic HSCT recipient or a stem cell or donor lymphocyte infusion donor (not recorded which). It is not recorded whose cells these are; they may come from a transplant donor. The rearrangement joins TRBV3-1 to TRBJ1-1, with no clear D. The specimen sequenced was blood, either unsorted or a sorted T cell fraction (not recorded which). The CDR3 DNA sequence: TGTGCCAGCAGCCACACCGACCGGGCAGGAGCTTTCTTT. Protein product: CASSHTDRAGAFF.